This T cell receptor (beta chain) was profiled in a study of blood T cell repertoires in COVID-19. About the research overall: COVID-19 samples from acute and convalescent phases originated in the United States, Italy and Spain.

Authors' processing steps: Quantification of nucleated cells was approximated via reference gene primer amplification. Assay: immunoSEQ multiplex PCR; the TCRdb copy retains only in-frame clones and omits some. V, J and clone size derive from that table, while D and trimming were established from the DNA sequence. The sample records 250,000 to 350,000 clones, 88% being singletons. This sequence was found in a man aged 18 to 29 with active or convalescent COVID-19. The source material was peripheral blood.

The CDR3 protein is CASSLGQGEYNEQFF. The CDR3 coding sequence is TGTGCCAGCAGCTTAGGACAGGGGGAGTACAATGAGCAGTTCTTC. The gene calls are TRBV9 and TRBJ2-1, with TRBD1 matching over 10 bases. The CDR3 totals 15 residues. V dropped 4 bases and J dropped 4; count of bases not matched to a gene: 5. Germline V gene sequence: CDR1 SGDLS, CDR2 YYNGEE.